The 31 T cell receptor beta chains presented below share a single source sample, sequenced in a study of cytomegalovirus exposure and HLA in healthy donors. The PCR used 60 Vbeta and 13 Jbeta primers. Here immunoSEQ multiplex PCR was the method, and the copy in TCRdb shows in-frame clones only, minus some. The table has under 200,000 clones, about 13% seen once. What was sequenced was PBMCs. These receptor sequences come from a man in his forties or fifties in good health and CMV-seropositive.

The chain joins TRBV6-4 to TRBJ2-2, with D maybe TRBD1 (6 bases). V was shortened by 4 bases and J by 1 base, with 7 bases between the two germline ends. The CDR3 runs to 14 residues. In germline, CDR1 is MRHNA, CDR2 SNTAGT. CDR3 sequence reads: CASSVTGNTGELFF. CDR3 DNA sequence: TGTGCCAGCAGTGTGACAGGGAACACCGGGGAGCTGTTTTTT.

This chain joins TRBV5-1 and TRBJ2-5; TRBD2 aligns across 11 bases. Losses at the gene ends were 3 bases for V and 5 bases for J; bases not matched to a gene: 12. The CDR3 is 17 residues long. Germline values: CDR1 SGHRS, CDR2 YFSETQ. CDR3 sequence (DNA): TGCGCCAGCAGCTGGAGGGTAGCGGGGGGGCCTGGGGAGACCCAGTACTTC. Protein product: CASSWRVAGGPGETQYF.

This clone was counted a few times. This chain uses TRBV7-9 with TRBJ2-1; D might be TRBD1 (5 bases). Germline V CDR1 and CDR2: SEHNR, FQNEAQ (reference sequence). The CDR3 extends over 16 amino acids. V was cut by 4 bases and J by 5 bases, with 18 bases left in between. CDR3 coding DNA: TGTGCCAGCAGCTCAGGGCCGAGGAAAGGGAACAATGAGCAGTTCTTC. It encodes CASSSGPRKGNNEQFF.

The CDR3 sequence is CAWKEGRGYTEAFF. The DNA of the CDR3 is TGTGCCTGGAAGGAAGGCAGGGGCTACACTGAAGCTTTCTTT. The gene calls are TRBV30 and TRBJ1-1; tentatively, D is TRBD1 (6 bases). V dropped 4 bases and J dropped 3 bases, with 15 bases sitting between them. The CDR3 has 14 residues. The germline V gene has CDR1 GTSNPN and CDR2 SVGIG (reference sequence).

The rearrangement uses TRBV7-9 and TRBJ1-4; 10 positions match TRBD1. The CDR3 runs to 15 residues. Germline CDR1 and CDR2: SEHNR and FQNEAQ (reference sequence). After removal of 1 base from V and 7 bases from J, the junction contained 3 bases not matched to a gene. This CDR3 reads CASSLGGQGSEKLFF. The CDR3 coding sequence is TGTGCCAGCAGCTTAGGGGGACAGGGGAGTGAAAAACTGTTTTTT.

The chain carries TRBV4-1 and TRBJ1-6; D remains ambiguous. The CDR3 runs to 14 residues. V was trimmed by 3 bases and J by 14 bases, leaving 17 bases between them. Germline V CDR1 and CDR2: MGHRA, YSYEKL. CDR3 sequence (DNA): TGCGCCAGCAGCCACGGTTTACGGGAGAGCACCCTCCACTTT. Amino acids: CASSHGLRESTLHF.

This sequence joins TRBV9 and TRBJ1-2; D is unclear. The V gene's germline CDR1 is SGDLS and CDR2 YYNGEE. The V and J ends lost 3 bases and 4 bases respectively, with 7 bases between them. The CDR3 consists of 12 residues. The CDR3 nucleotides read TGTGCCAGCAGCGGCGACATCTATGGCTACACCTTC. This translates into CASSGDIYGYTF. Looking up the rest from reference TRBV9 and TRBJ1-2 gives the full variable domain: DSGVTQTPKHLITATGQRVTLRCSPRSGDLSVYWYQQSLDQGLQFLIQYYNGEERAKGNILERFSAQQFPDLHSELNLSSLELGDSALYFCASSGDIYGYTFGSGTRLTVV.

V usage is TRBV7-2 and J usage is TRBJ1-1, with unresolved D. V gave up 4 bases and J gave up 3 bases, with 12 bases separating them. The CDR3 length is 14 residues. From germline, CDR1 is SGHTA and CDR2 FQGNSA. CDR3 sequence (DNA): TGTGCCAGCAGCTATGGGAGGAGGGACACTGAAGCTTTCTTT. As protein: CASSYGRRDTEAFF.

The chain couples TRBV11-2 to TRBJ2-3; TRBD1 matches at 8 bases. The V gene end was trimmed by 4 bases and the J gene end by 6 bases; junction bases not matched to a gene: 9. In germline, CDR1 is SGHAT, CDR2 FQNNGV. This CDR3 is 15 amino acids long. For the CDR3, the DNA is TGTGCCAGCAGCTGGGGAGACAGGGGTGGCGATACGCAGTATTTT. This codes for CASSWGDRGGDTQYF.

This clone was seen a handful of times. The DNA for the CDR3 is TGTGCCAGCAGTCGCAGGGGCGGGTTCTACGAGCAGTACGTC. This sequence encodes CASSRRGGFYEQYV. The V call is TRBV5-8, the J call TRBJ2-7; maybe TRBD1 (6 bases). V was pared by 5 bases and J by 3 bases, with 15 bases between. The CDR3 contains 14 residues. Looked up from germline, CDR1 is SGHTS and CDR2 is YDEGEE.

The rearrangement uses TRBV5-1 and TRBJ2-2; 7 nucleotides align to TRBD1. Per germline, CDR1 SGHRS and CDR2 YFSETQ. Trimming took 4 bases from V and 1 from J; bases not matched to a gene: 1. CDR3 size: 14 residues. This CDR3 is CASSPGGNTGELFF. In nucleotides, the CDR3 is TGCGCCAGCAGCCCAGGGGGGAACACCGGGGAGCTGTTTTTT.

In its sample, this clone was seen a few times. The CDR3 loop is CASSLVFRDRVIGNTIYF. Here the CDR3 DNA reads TGTGCCAGCAGCTTGGTCTTTCGGGACAGGGTTATCGGAAACACCATATATTTT. The chain is built from TRBV5-5 and TRBJ1-3; 9 bases are shared with TRBD1. The germline CDR1 and CDR2 sequences are SGHKS and YYEKEE (reference sequence). J gave up 4 bases and V 0 bases, and 11 bases lay outside the gene matches. This CDR3 is built from 18 residues. Supplemented by reference TRBV5-5 and TRBJ1-3, the full variable domain reads DAGVTQSPTHLIKTRGQQVTLRCSPISGHKSVSWYQQVLGQGPQFIFQYYEKEERGRGNFPDRFSARQFPNYSSELNVNALLLGDSALYLCASSLVFRDRVIGNTIYFGEGSWLTVV.

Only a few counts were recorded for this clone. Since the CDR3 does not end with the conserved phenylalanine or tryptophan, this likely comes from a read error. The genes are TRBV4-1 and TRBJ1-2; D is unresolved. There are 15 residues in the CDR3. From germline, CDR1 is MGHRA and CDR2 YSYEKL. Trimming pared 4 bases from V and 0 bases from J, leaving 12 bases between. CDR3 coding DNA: TGCGCCAGCAGCCCCTTTCAAGTAGCTAACTATGGCTACACCCTC. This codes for CASSPFQVANYGYTL.

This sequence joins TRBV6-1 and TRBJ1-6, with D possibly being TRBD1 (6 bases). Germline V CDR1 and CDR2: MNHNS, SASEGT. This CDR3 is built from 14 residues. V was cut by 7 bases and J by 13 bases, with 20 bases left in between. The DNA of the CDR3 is TGTGCCAGCACCCTGGGGGGGCCTACCGATCCCCTCCACTTT. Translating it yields CASTLGGPTDPLHF.

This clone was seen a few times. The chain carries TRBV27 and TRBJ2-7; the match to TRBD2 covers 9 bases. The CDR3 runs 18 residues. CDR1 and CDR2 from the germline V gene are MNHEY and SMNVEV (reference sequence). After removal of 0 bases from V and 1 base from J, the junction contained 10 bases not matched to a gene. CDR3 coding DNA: TGTGCCAGCAGTTTATCGGGGGTAGCGGGGGCCTCTTCCTACGAGCAGTACGTC. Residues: CASSLSGVAGASSYEQYV.

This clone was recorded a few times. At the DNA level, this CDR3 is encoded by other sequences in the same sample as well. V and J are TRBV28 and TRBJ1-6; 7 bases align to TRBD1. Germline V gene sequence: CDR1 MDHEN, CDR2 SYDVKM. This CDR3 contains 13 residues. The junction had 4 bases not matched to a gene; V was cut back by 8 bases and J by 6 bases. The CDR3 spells CASSPGGNSPLHF. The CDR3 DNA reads TGTGCCAGCTCCCCAGGGGGTAATTCACCCCTCCACTTT.

This CDR3 is CASSQETGLSGANVLTF. The CDR3, as DNA: TGCGCCAGCAGCCAGGAGACAGGCCTCTCTGGGGCCAACGTCCTGACTTTC. The gene calls are TRBV4-3 and TRBJ2-6; TRBD1 might be the D (6 bases). Trimming left V 3 bases short and J 0 bases short, with 12 bases between. This CDR3 contains 17 residues. Germline V lookup: CDR1 LGHNA, CDR2 YSLEER.

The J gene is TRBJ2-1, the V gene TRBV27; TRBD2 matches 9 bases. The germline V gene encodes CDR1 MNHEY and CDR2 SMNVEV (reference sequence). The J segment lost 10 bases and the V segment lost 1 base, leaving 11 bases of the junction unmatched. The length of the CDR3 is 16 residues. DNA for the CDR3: TGTGCCAGCAGTTTATTTCCCCAGCGGGGGGAGAAGGAGCAGTTCTTC. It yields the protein CASSLFPQRGEKEQFF.

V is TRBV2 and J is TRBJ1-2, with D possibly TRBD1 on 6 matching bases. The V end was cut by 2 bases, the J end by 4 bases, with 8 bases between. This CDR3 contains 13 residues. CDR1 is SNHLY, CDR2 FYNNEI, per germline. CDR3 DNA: TGTGCCAGCAGTGAATGGACAGCCTATGGCTACACCTTC. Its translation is CASSEWTAYGYTF.

CDR3 loop: CASSLPGTASTDTQYF. CDR3 nucleotides: TGTGCCAGCAGTTTGCCCGGGACAGCAAGCACAGATACGCAGTATTTT. The V gene is TRBV5-4, the J gene TRBJ2-3; 7 bases agree with TRBD1. From germline, CDR1 is SGHNT and CDR2 YYREEE (reference sequence). Germline trimming cut 5 bases from V and 0 bases from J; bases unmatched to any gene: 9. The CDR3 spans 16 residues.

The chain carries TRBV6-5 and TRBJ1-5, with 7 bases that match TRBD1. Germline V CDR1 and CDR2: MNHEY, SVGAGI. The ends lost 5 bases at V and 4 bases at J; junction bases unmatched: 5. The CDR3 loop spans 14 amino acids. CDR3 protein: CASSQGGRNQPQHF. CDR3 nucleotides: TGTGCCAGCAGTCAGGGGGGAAGAAATCAGCCCCAGCATTTT.

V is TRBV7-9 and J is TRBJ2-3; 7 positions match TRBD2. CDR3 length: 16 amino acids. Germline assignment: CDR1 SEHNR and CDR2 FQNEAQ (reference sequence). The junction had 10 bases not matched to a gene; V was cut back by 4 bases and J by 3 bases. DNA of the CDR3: TGTGCCAGCAGCTCTCAGCGGGGAAAGGGTACAGATACGCAGTATTTT. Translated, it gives CASSSQRGKGTDTQYF. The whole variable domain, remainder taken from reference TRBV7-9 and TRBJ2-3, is DTGVSQNPRHKITKRGQNVTFRCDPISEHNRLYWYRQTLGQGPEFLTYFQNEAQLEKSRLLSDRFSAERPKGSFSTLEIQRTEQGDSAMYLCASSSQRGKGTDTQYFGPGTRLTVL.

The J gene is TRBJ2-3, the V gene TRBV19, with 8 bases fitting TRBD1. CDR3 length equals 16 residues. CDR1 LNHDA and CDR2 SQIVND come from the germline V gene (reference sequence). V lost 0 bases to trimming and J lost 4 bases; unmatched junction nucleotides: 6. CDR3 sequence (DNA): TGTGCCAGTAGTATAGATACCAGGGGGCGTGCAGATACGCAGTATTTT. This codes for CASSIDTRGRADTQYF.

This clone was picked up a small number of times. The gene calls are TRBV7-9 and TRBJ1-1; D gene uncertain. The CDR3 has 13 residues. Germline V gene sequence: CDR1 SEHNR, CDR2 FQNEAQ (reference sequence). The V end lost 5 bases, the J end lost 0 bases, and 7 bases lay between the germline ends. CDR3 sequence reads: CASSREMNTEAFF. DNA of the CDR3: TGTGCCAGCAGCCGAGAGATGAACACTGAAGCTTTCTTT.

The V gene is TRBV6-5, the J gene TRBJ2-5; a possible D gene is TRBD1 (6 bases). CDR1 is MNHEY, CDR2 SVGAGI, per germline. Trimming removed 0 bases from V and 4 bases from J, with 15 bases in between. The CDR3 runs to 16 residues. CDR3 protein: CASSYSKPQGRETQYF. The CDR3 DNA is TGTGCCAGCAGTTACTCTAAGCCGCAGGGGAGAGAGACCCAGTACTTC.

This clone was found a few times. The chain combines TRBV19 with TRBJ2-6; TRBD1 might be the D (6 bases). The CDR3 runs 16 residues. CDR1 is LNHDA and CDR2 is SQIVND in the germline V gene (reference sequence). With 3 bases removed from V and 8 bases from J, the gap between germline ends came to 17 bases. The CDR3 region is CASSILRQVKTNVLTF. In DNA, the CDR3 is TGTGCCAGTAGTATCCTCAGACAGGTAAAAACCAACGTCCTGACTTTC.

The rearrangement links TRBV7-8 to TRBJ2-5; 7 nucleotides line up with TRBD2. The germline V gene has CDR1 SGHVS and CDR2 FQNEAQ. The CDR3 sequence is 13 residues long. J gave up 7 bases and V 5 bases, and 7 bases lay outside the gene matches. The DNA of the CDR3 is TGTGCCAGCAGCCTGGGAGGGAGTGGGACCCAGTACTTC. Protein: CASSLGGSGTQYF. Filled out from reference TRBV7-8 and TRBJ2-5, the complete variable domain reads GAGVSQSPRYKVAKRGQDVALRCDPISGHVSLFWYQQALGQGPEFLTYFQNEAQLDKSGLPSDRFFAERPEGSVSTLKIQRTQQEDSAVYLCASSLGGSGTQYFGPGTRLLVL.

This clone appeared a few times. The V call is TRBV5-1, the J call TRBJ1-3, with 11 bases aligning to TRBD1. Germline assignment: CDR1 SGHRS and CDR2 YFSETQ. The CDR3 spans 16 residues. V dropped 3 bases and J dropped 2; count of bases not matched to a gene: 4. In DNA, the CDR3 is TGCGCCAGCAGCTCCTCGGGACAGGGGGCTGGAAACACCATATATTTT. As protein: CASSSSGQGAGNTIYF.

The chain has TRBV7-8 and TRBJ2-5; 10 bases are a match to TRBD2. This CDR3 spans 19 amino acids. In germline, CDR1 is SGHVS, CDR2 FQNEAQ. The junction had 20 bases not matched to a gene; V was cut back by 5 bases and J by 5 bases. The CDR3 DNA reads TGTGCCAGCAGCACTCCCCTGACTAGCGGGCCCTCACCAGGCGAGACCCAGTACTTC. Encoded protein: CASSTPLTSGPSPGETQYF. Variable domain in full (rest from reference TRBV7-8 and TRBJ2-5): GAGVSQSPRYKVAKRGQDVALRCDPISGHVSLFWYQQALGQGPEFLTYFQNEAQLDKSGLPSDRFFAERPEGSVSTLKIQRTQQEDSAVYLCASSTPLTSGPSPGETQYFGPGTRLLVL.

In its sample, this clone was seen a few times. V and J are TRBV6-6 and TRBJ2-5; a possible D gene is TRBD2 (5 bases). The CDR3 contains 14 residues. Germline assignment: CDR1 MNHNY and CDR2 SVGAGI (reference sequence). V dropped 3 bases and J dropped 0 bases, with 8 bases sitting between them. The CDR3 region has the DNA TGTGCCAGCAGTTATTTAGCGTACCAAGAGACCCAGTACTTC. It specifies CASSYLAYQETQYF.

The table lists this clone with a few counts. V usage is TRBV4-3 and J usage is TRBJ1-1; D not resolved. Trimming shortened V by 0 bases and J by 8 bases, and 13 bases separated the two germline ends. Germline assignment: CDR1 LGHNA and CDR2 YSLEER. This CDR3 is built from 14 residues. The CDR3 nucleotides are TGCGCCAGCAGCCAAGATCTTGGAGGGCCAGAAGCTTTCTTT. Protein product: CASSQDLGGPEAFF.